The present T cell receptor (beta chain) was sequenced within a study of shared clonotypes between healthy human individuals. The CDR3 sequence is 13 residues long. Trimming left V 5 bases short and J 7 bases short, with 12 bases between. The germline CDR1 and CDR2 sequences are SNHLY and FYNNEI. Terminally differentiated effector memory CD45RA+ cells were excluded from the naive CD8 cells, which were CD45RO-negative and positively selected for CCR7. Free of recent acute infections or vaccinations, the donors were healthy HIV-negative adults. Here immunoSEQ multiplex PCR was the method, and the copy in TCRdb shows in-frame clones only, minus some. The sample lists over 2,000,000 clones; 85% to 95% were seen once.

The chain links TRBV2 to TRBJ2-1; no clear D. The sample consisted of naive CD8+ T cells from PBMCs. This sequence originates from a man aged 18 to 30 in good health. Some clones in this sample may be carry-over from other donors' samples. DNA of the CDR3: TGTGCCAGCAGTCAACGGTGGGAAAATGAGCAGTTCTTC. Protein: CASSQRWENEQFF.